A selection of T cell receptor beta chains follows, all from one sample in a study of shared clonotypes between healthy human individuals. The data were produced by immunoSEQ multiplex PCR, yet TCRdb's version contains in-frame clones alone and is incomplete. Among approximately 2.4 million clones listed, 90% to 97% were seen once. The sample taken for sequencing was naive CD4+ T cells sorted from blood. The receptors originated from a man between 18 and 29 years old in good health. The CDR3 runs from the conserved cysteine through the conserved F or W. Each record gives: clone size, D gene, J gene, V gene, CDR3 DNA, CDR3 protein. D genes are given only for firm matches. For some rows the clone size is stated as once, few or many, or as a class when expanded; others skip it.

clone size: -
D gene: TRBD1
J gene: TRBJ2-7
V gene: TRBV25-1
CDR3 DNA: TGTGCCAGCAGTGACCCCATACAGGGGGCGCGGGAAGAGCAGTACTTC
CDR3 protein: CASSDPIQGAREEQYF

clone size: -
D gene: -
J gene: TRBJ2-5
V gene: TRBV5-4
CDR3 DNA: TGTGCCAGCAGCTCCGGGTCAAGGGAGACCCAGTACTTC
CDR3 protein: CASSSGSRETQYF

clone size: -
D gene: -
J gene: TRBJ2-4
V gene: TRBV5-8
CDR3 DNA: TGTGCCAGCATCCCGGGGCCCAAAAACATTCAGTACTTC
CDR3 protein: CASIPGPKNIQYF

clone size: -
D gene: TRBD2
J gene: TRBJ2-7
V gene: TRBV5-1
CDR3 DNA: TGCGCCAGCAGCATAAGCGGGAGCTCCTACGAGCAGTACTTC
CDR3 protein: CASSISGSSYEQYF

clone size: -
D gene: -
J gene: TRBJ2-5
V gene: TRBV2
CDR3 DNA: TGTGCCAGCAGTGTAGGGCGACAGGGAGGGGAGACCCAGTACTTC
CDR3 protein: CASSVGRQGGETQYF

clone size: -
D gene: -
J gene: TRBJ2-4
V gene: TRBV5-8
CDR3 DNA: TGTGCCAGCAGTCACGGTTTAAACATTCAGTACTTC
CDR3 protein: CASSHGLNIQYF

clone size: -
D gene: -
J gene: TRBJ2-5
V gene: TRBV6-5
CDR3 DNA: TGTGCCAGCAGTTCCGCGACAGACCTCCGGACCCAGTACTTC
CDR3 protein: CASSSATDLRTQYF

clone size: -
D gene: -
J gene: TRBJ2-7
V gene: TRBV5-1
CDR3 DNA: TGCGCCAGCAGCACCTTAGGAGGGAACTACGAGCAGTACTTC
CDR3 protein: CASSTLGGNYEQYF

clone size: -
D gene: -
J gene: TRBJ1-1
V gene: TRBV7-2
CDR3 DNA: TGTGCCAGCAGCTTAGCACAATACAGGTTCGATGAAGCTTTCTTT
CDR3 protein: CASSLAQYRFDEAFF

clone size: -
D gene: TRBD2
J gene: TRBJ2-1
V gene: TRBV9
CDR3 DNA: TGTGCCAGCAGCGTAGGTCGTTTGGCTAGCGGGAGCGATGAGCAGTTCTTC
CDR3 protein: CASSVGRLASGSDEQFF

clone size: -
D gene: -
J gene: TRBJ1-5
V gene: TRBV15
CDR3 DNA: TGTGCCACCAGCCCTCCAGTAACTCAGCCCCAGCATTTT
CDR3 protein: CATSPPVTQPQHF

clone size: once
D gene: TRBD1
J gene: TRBJ1-6
V gene: TRBV2
CDR3 DNA: TGTGCCAGCAGTACGGACAGGAGGTATAATTCACCCCTCCACTTT
CDR3 protein: CASSTDRRYNSPLHF

clone size: -
D gene: -
J gene: TRBJ2-2
V gene: TRBV11-3
CDR3 DNA: TGTGCCAGCAGCTCACCGGGACACGAGAACACCGGGGAGCTGTTTTTT
CDR3 protein: CASSSPGHENTGELFF

clone size: -
D gene: -
J gene: TRBJ2-2
V gene: TRBV4-3
CDR3 DNA: TGCGCCAGCAGTCAGGGAGATTGGACCGGGGAGCTGTTTTTT
CDR3 protein: CASSQGDWTGELFF

clone size: -
D gene: -
J gene: TRBJ2-7
V gene: TRBV5-4
CDR3 DNA: TGTGCCAGCAGCTTTACCTTCTCAGGGGCAATCTACGAGCAGTACTTC
CDR3 protein: CASSFTFSGAIYEQYF

clone size: -
D gene: TRBD2
J gene: TRBJ2-5
V gene: TRBV28
CDR3 DNA: TGTGCCAGCAGTCCGTTCGGACTAGCGAGTCAAGAGACCCAGTACTTC
CDR3 protein: CASSPFGLASQETQYF

clone size: -
D gene: -
J gene: TRBJ2-7
V gene: TRBV13
CDR3 DNA: TGTGCCAGCAGCCGGAGAAGGGACTCCTTCTACGAGCAGTACTTC
CDR3 protein: CASSRRRDSFYEQYF

clone size: -
D gene: TRBD1
J gene: TRBJ1-5
V gene: TRBV7-2
CDR3 DNA: TGTGCCAGCAGCTTAGGGACAGGGTCACAATCGCATCAGCCCCAGCATTTT
CDR3 protein: CASSLGTGSQSHQPQHF

clone size: -
D gene: -
J gene: TRBJ2-5
V gene: TRBV6-6
CDR3 DNA: TGTGCCAGCAGTTCTGGACTACCGGTGGGGGCCCAGTACTTC
CDR3 protein: CASSSGLPVGAQYF

clone size: once
D gene: TRBD1
J gene: TRBJ1-2
V gene: TRBV6-5
CDR3 DNA: TGTGCCAGCAGCGACAGGGGTTATGGCTACACCTTC
CDR3 protein: CASSDRGYGYTF

clone size: -
D gene: TRBD2
J gene: TRBJ2-5
V gene: TRBV10-2
CDR3 DNA: TGCGCCAGCAGTGAACCGGGACTAAAGTACTTC
CDR3 protein: CASSEPGLKYF

clone size: -
D gene: -
J gene: TRBJ1-2
V gene: TRBV25-1
CDR3 DNA: TGTGCCAGCAGTGAGAGGGAGACCCAATCCTTC
CDR3 protein: CASSERETQSF

clone size: -
D gene: TRBD1
J gene: TRBJ2-3
V gene: TRBV30
CDR3 DNA: TGTGCCTGGATTCGGGACAGGCCCACAGATACGCAGTATTTT
CDR3 protein: CAWIRDRPTDTQYF

clone size: -
D gene: -
J gene: TRBJ2-2
V gene: TRBV10-3
CDR3 DNA: TGTGCCATCAGTAGGGGAGGCTCTTCGGAAGGGGAGCTGTTTTTT
CDR3 protein: CAISRGGSSEGELFF

clone size: -
D gene: TRBD1
J gene: TRBJ1-2
V gene: TRBV19
CDR3 DNA: TGTGCCAGTAGTACGACAGGGGAAGGTAACTATGGCTACACCTTC
CDR3 protein: CASSTTGEGNYGYTF

clone size: -
D gene: TRBD1
J gene: TRBJ1-5
V gene: TRBV7-8
CDR3 DNA: TGTGCCAGCAGCTTGACAGGGGGGCGGTCTAGCAATCAGCCCCAGCATTTT
CDR3 protein: CASSLTGGRSSNQPQHF

clone size: -
D gene: -
J gene: TRBJ1-2
V gene: TRBV5-4
CDR3 DNA: TGTGCCAGCAGCTCCCAAAGTGGTATCCCCTATGGCTACACCTTC
CDR3 protein: CASSSQSGIPYGYTF

clone size: -
D gene: TRBD2
J gene: TRBJ2-1
V gene: TRBV6-6
CDR3 DNA: TGTGCCAGCGGGACTAGCCACAATGAGCAGTTCTTC
CDR3 protein: CASGTSHNEQFF

clone size: -
D gene: -
J gene: TRBJ2-3
V gene: TRBV5-6
CDR3 DNA: TGTGCCAGCAGCTTGGAGCTACACACAGATACGCAGTATTTT
CDR3 protein: CASSLELHTDTQYF

clone size: once
D gene: -
J gene: TRBJ1-4
V gene: TRBV9
CDR3 DNA: TGTGCCAGCAGCGCTACTGCGACAGGCGCTCGTGAAAAACTGTTTTTT
CDR3 protein: CASSATATGAREKLFF

clone size: -
D gene: TRBD2
J gene: TRBJ2-1
V gene: TRBV5-1
CDR3 DNA: TGCGCCAGCAGCAGTACCGGGACTAGCGGGGCCAATGAGCAGTTCTTC
CDR3 protein: CASSSTGTSGANEQFF

clone size: few
D gene: -
J gene: TRBJ2-1
V gene: TRBV10-3
CDR3 DNA: TGTGCCATCAGTGGTGATGGAGGCAGTAACTCCTACAATGAGCAGTTCTTC
CDR3 protein: CAISGDGGSNSYNEQFF

clone size: -
D gene: -
J gene: TRBJ1-4
V gene: TRBV7-8
CDR3 DNA: TGTGCCAGCGGAGGAGGGGCAGGGAGGGATGAAAAACTGTTTTTT
CDR3 protein: CASGGGAGRDEKLFF

clone size: once
D gene: -
J gene: TRBJ2-1
V gene: TRBV19
CDR3 DNA: TGTGCCAGTAGTCTAGTCTGGGGTGGGTTTGAGCAGTTCTTC
CDR3 protein: CASSLVWGGFEQFF

clone size: -
D gene: -
J gene: TRBJ2-7
V gene: TRBV7-8
CDR3 DNA: TGTGCCTCAGGTAATGTAGCAGGCGAGCAGTACTTC
CDR3 protein: CASGNVAGEQYF

clone size: -
D gene: TRBD1
J gene: TRBJ2-1
V gene: TRBV7-9
CDR3 DNA: TGTGCCAGCAGCTCAAGACAGGGGACAGAGCAGTTCTTC
CDR3 protein: CASSSRQGTEQFF

clone size: -
D gene: -
J gene: TRBJ2-7
V gene: TRBV7-9
CDR3 DNA: TGTGCCAGCAGTGATCTAAGCCTAGGGGCCACGTCCTACGAGCAGTACTTC
CDR3 protein: CASSDLSLGATSYEQYF

clone size: -
D gene: TRBD1
J gene: TRBJ1-1
V gene: TRBV28
CDR3 DNA: TGTGCCAGCAGTTTACAGGGGGCGGACACTGAAGCTTTCTTT
CDR3 protein: CASSLQGADTEAFF

clone size: -
D gene: -
J gene: TRBJ1-2
V gene: TRBV5-1
CDR3 DNA: TGCGCCAGCAGCTTGGGGAGGAACTATGGCTACACCTTC
CDR3 protein: CASSLGRNYGYTF

clone size: -
D gene: -
J gene: TRBJ2-5
V gene: TRBV5-1
CDR3 DNA: TGCGCCAGCAGCCCGGGACCGGACGGGACCCAGTACTTC
CDR3 protein: CASSPGPDGTQYF

clone size: once
D gene: -
J gene: TRBJ2-1
V gene: TRBV4-2
CDR3 DNA: TGTGCCAGCAGCCAAGATCGGGGGATCGATGAGCAGTTCTTC
CDR3 protein: CASSQDRGIDEQFF

clone size: -
D gene: -
J gene: TRBJ1-1
V gene: TRBV2
CDR3 DNA: TGTGCCAGCAGTGATGGGGGGTACACTGAAGCTTTCTTT
CDR3 protein: CASSDGGYTEAFF

clone size: -
D gene: -
J gene: TRBJ1-5
V gene: TRBV28
CDR3 DNA: TGTGCCAGCACCACAACGGGGGGCAATCAGCCCCAGCATTTT
CDR3 protein: CASTTTGGNQPQHF

clone size: -
D gene: -
J gene: TRBJ1-2
V gene: TRBV15
CDR3 DNA: TGTGCCACCAGCACCTCCGGGGGAAACTATGGCTACACCTTC
CDR3 protein: CATSTSGGNYGYTF

clone size: -
D gene: -
J gene: TRBJ2-5
V gene: TRBV5-1
CDR3 DNA: TGCGCCAGCAGCTTGGGGTTAGAGGGAGAGACCCAGTACTTC
CDR3 protein: CASSLGLEGETQYF

clone size: -
D gene: -
J gene: TRBJ2-7
V gene: TRBV6-5
CDR3 DNA: TGTGCCAGCAGTTACCGGCAGATTGGCTACGAGCAGTACTTC
CDR3 protein: CASSYRQIGYEQYF

clone size: once
D gene: TRBD1
J gene: TRBJ2-7
V gene: TRBV5-1
CDR3 DNA: TGCGCCAGCAGCCCGGGGACAGACCACTACGAGCAGTACTTC
CDR3 protein: CASSPGTDHYEQYF

clone size: -
D gene: -
J gene: TRBJ1-2
V gene: TRBV5-1
CDR3 DNA: TGCGCCAGCAGCTTGGGACAGGATAACTATGGCTACACCTTC
CDR3 protein: CASSLGQDNYGYTF

clone size: once
D gene: TRBD2
J gene: TRBJ2-7
V gene: TRBV5-1
CDR3 DNA: TGCGCCAGCAGCCATGGGACTAGCGGCTACGAGCAGTACTTC
CDR3 protein: CASSHGTSGYEQYF

clone size: -
D gene: TRBD1
J gene: TRBJ1-2
V gene: TRBV10-3
CDR3 DNA: TGTGCCATCAGTGAGATCGGGACAGGGGACCATGGCTACACCTTC
CDR3 protein: CAISEIGTGDHGYTF

clone size: -
D gene: -
J gene: TRBJ1-1
V gene: TRBV29-1
CDR3 DNA: TGCAGCGTTGTTGGTTACAGGGCGAACACTGAAGCTTTCTTT
CDR3 protein: CSVVGYRANTEAFF

clone size: -
D gene: TRBD2
J gene: TRBJ2-3
V gene: TRBV13
CDR3 DNA: TGTGCCAGCAGATTAGGACTAGCGGGGGGCCCGGGCCCCACAGATACGCAGTATTTT
CDR3 protein: CASRLGLAGGPGPTDTQYF